A selection of T cell receptor beta chains follows, all from one sample in a study of shared clonotypes between healthy human individuals. Clones were sequenced by immunoSEQ multiplex PCR, and TCRdb holds only the in-frame ones, with some missing. The sample consists of more than 2,000,000 clones, approximately 95% of them appearing once. Sequencing was done on a sample of naive CD4+ T cells from PBMCs. Receptors originate from a man aged 18 to 29 in good health. Some clones in this sample may be carry-over from other donors' samples. Both conserved end residues are part of each CDR3. A D gene is named only where the DNA matches it firmly. Rows give clone size only sometimes, using once, few, many, or a class for an expanded clone.

clone_size: NA
j_call: TRBJ2-7
v_call: TRBV7-4
d_call: NA
cdr3_aa: CASSLAPRTGYEQYF
cdr3_nt: TGTGCCAGCAGCTTAGCGCCAAGGACTGGGTACGAGCAGTACTTC

clone_size: NA
j_call: TRBJ1-5
v_call: TRBV28
d_call: TRBD1
cdr3_aa: CASSFFQATGGNQPQHF
cdr3_nt: TGTGCCAGCAGTTTTTTTCAGGCAACAGGGGGCAATCAGCCCCAGCATTTT

clone_size: NA
j_call: TRBJ2-1
v_call: TRBV7-2
d_call: TRBD2
cdr3_aa: CASSPLRTSGRVPYNEQFF
cdr3_nt: TGTGCCAGCAGCCCCCTCAGGACTAGCGGGAGGGTCCCCTACAATGAGCAGTTCTTC

clone_size: NA
j_call: TRBJ2-7
v_call: TRBV6-1
d_call: TRBD1
cdr3_aa: CASSEQLFSTGQGSYEQYF
cdr3_nt: TGTGCCAGCAGTGAACAACTTTTTTCGACGGGACAGGGGTCGTACGAGCAGTACTTC

clone_size: NA
j_call: TRBJ2-5
v_call: TRBV7-2
d_call: NA
cdr3_aa: CASSPPGSTQYF
cdr3_nt: TGTGCCAGCAGCCCCCCGGGGTCGACCCAGTACTTC

clone_size: NA
j_call: TRBJ2-7
v_call: TRBV29-1
d_call: NA
cdr3_aa: CSARGSSYEQYF
cdr3_nt: TGCAGCGCCCGTGGGAGCTCCTACGAGCAGTACTTC

clone_size: NA
j_call: TRBJ1-1
v_call: TRBV18
d_call: NA
cdr3_aa: CASSQSGKNTEAFF
cdr3_nt: TGTGCCAGCTCACAATCGGGGAAGAACACTGAAGCTTTCTTT

clone_size: NA
j_call: TRBJ2-2
v_call: TRBV6-4
d_call: NA
cdr3_aa: CASSDLVTGELFF
cdr3_nt: TGTGCCAGCAGTGACTTGGTTACCGGGGAGCTGTTTTTT

clone_size: NA
j_call: TRBJ2-1
v_call: TRBV27
d_call: TRBD1
cdr3_aa: CASSPTGGGFNEQFF
cdr3_nt: TGTGCCAGCAGTCCGACAGGGGGCGGTTTCAATGAGCAGTTCTTC

clone_size: NA
j_call: TRBJ2-4
v_call: TRBV5-4
d_call: TRBD2
cdr3_aa: CASSPSGVKNIQYF
cdr3_nt: TGTGCCAGCAGCCCGAGCGGGGTCAAAAACATTCAGTACTTC

clone_size: NA
j_call: TRBJ2-1
v_call: TRBV5-4
d_call: TRBD2
cdr3_aa: CASRGTSGSSNEQFF
cdr3_nt: TGTGCCAGCAGGGGGACTAGCGGGAGTTCGAATGAGCAGTTCTTC

clone_size: NA
j_call: TRBJ2-5
v_call: TRBV7-9
d_call: TRBD1
cdr3_aa: CASSLLGQGQETQYF
cdr3_nt: TGTGCCAGCAGCTTATTGGGACAGGGCCAAGAGACCCAGTACTTC

clone_size: NA
j_call: TRBJ1-5
v_call: TRBV7-8
d_call: TRBD1
cdr3_aa: CASSRSGTVRQPQHF
cdr3_nt: TGTGCCAGCAGCCGATCGGGGACAGTTAGGCAGCCCCAGCATTTT

clone_size: NA
j_call: TRBJ2-2
v_call: TRBV5-1
d_call: TRBD1
cdr3_aa: CASSFATGGLNTGELFF
cdr3_nt: TGCGCCAGCAGTTTCGCCACAGGGGGCTTGAACACCGGGGAGCTGTTTTTT

clone_size: NA
j_call: TRBJ2-5
v_call: TRBV5-1
d_call: NA
cdr3_aa: CASTVGAVGETQYF
cdr3_nt: TGCGCCAGCACCGTCGGGGCGGTGGGGGAGACCCAGTACTTC

clone_size: NA
j_call: TRBJ1-2
v_call: TRBV5-1
d_call: NA
cdr3_aa: CASSLGRVYGYTF
cdr3_nt: TGCGCCAGCAGCTTGGGCAGGGTCTATGGCTACACCTTC

clone_size: NA
j_call: TRBJ2-1
v_call: TRBV28
d_call: TRBD1
cdr3_aa: CASSLRTGISSYNEQFF
cdr3_nt: TGTGCCAGCAGTTTAAGGACAGGGATTAGCTCCTACAATGAGCAGTTCTTC

clone_size: once
j_call: TRBJ2-3
v_call: TRBV18
d_call: TRBD2
cdr3_aa: CASSPSGGLAGVTDTQYF
cdr3_nt: TGTGCCAGCTCACCCTCCGGGGGGCTAGCGGGAGTCACAGATACGCAGTATTTT

clone_size: NA
j_call: TRBJ2-1
v_call: TRBV7-9
d_call: TRBD1
cdr3_aa: CASSRGTGGSDEQFF
cdr3_nt: TGTGCCAGCAGCAGGGGGACAGGGGGCTCGGATGAGCAGTTCTTC

clone_size: NA
j_call: TRBJ2-6
v_call: TRBV9
d_call: NA
cdr3_aa: CASSASGGADPSGANVLTF
cdr3_nt: TGTGCCAGCAGCGCCTCTGGGGGGGCGGATCCCTCTGGGGCCAACGTCCTGACTTTC

clone_size: NA
j_call: TRBJ2-3
v_call: TRBV7-8
d_call: NA
cdr3_aa: CASSSPKADTQYF
cdr3_nt: TGTGCCAGCAGCTCCCCAAAGGCAGATACGCAGTATTTT

clone_size: NA
j_call: TRBJ1-1
v_call: TRBV14
d_call: NA
cdr3_aa: CASSPPGEGREAFF
cdr3_nt: TGTGCCAGCAGCCCACCTGGGGAAGGGAGAGAAGCTTTCTTT